Below are 22 T cell receptor beta chains sequenced from a single sample in a study of beta chain features in type 1 diabetes. The study, taken as a whole, reports: Significant though moderate, a shortening of TCRB CDR3s appeared in all four CD4+ subsets of Type 1 diabetes patients.

For these receptors, no antigen is known. Expressed TCRB transcripts were sequenced because the isolated RNA had all been reverse transcribed beforehand. This table comes from immunoSEQ multiplex PCR, and its TCRdb copy is limited to in-frame clones, with some not included. The table lists 250,000 to 300,000 clones, around 24% of them singletons. Material for sequencing was naive CD4+ T cells from blood. The receptors were gathered from a young woman with type 1 diabetes.

This chain links TRBV4-1 with TRBJ2-1; possibly TRBD2 for D (5 bases). Looked up from germline, CDR1 is MGHRA and CDR2 is YSYEKL. The CDR3 loop spans 17 amino acids. V lost 11 bases and J lost 0, with 23 bases in between. The CDR3 sequence is CAAARAIIRSSYNEQFF. The CDR3 coding sequence is TGCGCCGCAGCGCGGGCGATTATAAGGAGCTCCTACAATGAGCAGTTCTTC.

This sequence joins TRBV7-9 and TRBJ1-2, with no clear D. There are 13 residues in the CDR3. Germline CDR1 is SEHNR and CDR2 is FQNEAQ (reference sequence). V lost 3 bases and J 9 bases, leaving 14 bases between the germline ends. CDR3 in amino acids: CASSFVHLSSYTF. In nucleotides, the CDR3 is TGTGCCAGCAGCTTCGTACACCTCTCGAGCTACACCTTC.

In this sample, this clone turned up a few times. The chain links TRBV4-1 to TRBJ2-2, with D maybe TRBD2 (6 bases). V lost 1 base, J lost 5 bases, and 11 bases lay in between. Germline CDR1 MGHRA, CDR2 YSYEKL. The CDR3 is 15 residues long. The CDR3 sequence is CASSQGLARTGELFF. CDR3 DNA: TGCGCCAGCAGCCAAGGGCTAGCGCGTACCGGGGAGCTGTTTTTT.

Comment on this clone: The same CDR3 arises from other DNA sequences in this sample as well. CDR3 coding DNA: TGTGCCTGGAGTGTAAGCGGTTCCTACAATGAGCAGTTCTTC. Protein sequence: CAWSVSGSYNEQFF. The V and J genes are TRBV30 and TRBJ2-1, with D maybe TRBD2 (5 bases). The CDR3 runs to 14 residues. Between the trimmed V and J ends, which lost 0 bases and 1 base, there was a span of 7 bases. The germline V gene has CDR1 GTSNPN and CDR2 SVGIG (reference sequence).

V gene TRBV5-6 combines with J gene TRBJ2-4; weak D call: TRBD2 (6 bases). CDR3 length: 16 amino acids. The germline CDR1 and CDR2 sequences are SGHDT and YYEEEE. The V end was cut by 4 bases, the J end by 2 bases, with 16 bases between. The CDR3 DNA is TGTGCCAGCAGCCCTGGGACGGGCGGGACCAAAAACATTCAGTACTTC. It encodes CASSPGTGGTKNIQYF.

Concerning this clone: The same CDR3 also results from other DNA sequences found in this sample. The rearrangement links TRBV28 to TRBJ1-2; 8 nucleotides agree with TRBD1. This CDR3 has 12 residues. V lost 5 bases to trimming and J lost 4 bases; unmatched junction nucleotides: 0. The germline V gene encodes CDR1 MDHEN and CDR2 SYDVKM. The CDR3 loop reads CASSGQGYGYTF. CDR3 bases: TGTGCCAGCAGTGGACAGGGCTATGGCTACACCTTC.

A note on this clone: Other DNA sequences within the sample encode an identical CDR3. V and J are TRBV29-1 and TRBJ1-1; 7 positions agree with TRBD1. V dropped 6 bases and J dropped 0; count of bases not matched to a gene: 1. CDR3 length: 12 residues. Germline lookup yields CDR1 SQVTM and CDR2 ANQGSEA. CDR3 DNA: TGCAGCGTGGGACAGCTGAACACTGAAGCTTTCTTT. Encoded protein: CSVGQLNTEAFF.

The rearrangement links TRBV4-1 to TRBJ2-7; tentatively, D is TRBD1 (6 bases). The CDR3 extends over 16 amino acids. V was clipped by 0 bases and J by 1 base, with 13 bases between them. Germline V gene data show CDR1 as MGHRA and CDR2 as YSYEKL. CDR3 region: CASSQERGLDSYEQYF. For the CDR3, the DNA is TGCGCCAGCAGCCAAGAGAGGGGGTTGGATTCCTACGAGCAGTACTTC.

There are a few counts of this clone. The sample carries other DNA sequences with the same CDR3. The CDR3, as DNA: TGTGCCAGTAGTTTCTCAGGGGGGAATCAGCCCCAGCATTTT. Translated, it gives CASSFSGGNQPQHF. The gene calls are TRBV19 and TRBJ1-5, with 7 bases matching TRBD1. The germline CDR1 and CDR2 sequences are LNHDA and SQIVND (reference sequence). The CDR3 has 14 amino acids. With 5 bases clipped from V and 4 bases from J, the junction kept 5 bases outside the gene matches.

The J gene is TRBJ2-1, the V gene TRBV9, with TRBD2 as a possible D gene (6 bases). Trimming took 3 bases from V and 0 from J, leaving 16 bases between them. The CDR3 length is 17 residues. CDR1 is SGDLS and CDR2 is YYNGEE in the germline V gene. The CDR3 protein is CASSGLSSAPSYNEQFF. The CDR3 nucleotides read TGTGCCAGCAGCGGGCTTTCTAGCGCACCCTCCTACAATGAGCAGTTCTTC.

The chain joins TRBV5-4 to TRBJ2-5; D unresolved. The length of the CDR3 is 13 residues. V lost 1 base and J 4 bases, leaving 8 bases between the germline ends. Germline lookup yields CDR1 SGHNT and CDR2 YYREEE (reference sequence). For the CDR3, the DNA is TGTGCCAGCAGCTTGTATCCTCCAGAGACCCAGTACTTC. Translation gives CASSLYPPETQYF.

This clone has only a few counts. The CDR3: CSVAGQIERYNEQFF. The CDR3 nucleotides are TGCAGCGTCGCCGGACAGATCGAAAGATACAATGAGCAGTTCTTC. The gene calls are TRBV29-1 and TRBJ2-1; the D gene is possibly TRBD1 (6 bases). Germline V gene lookup returns CDR1 SQVTM and CDR2 ANQGSEA. There are 15 residues in the CDR3. V dropped 6 bases and J dropped 4 bases, with 19 bases sitting between them.

V usage is TRBV5-4 and J usage is TRBJ1-5, with D possibly TRBD1 on 6 matching bases. The germline V gene has CDR1 SGHNT and CDR2 YYREEE (reference sequence). V dropped 2 bases and J dropped 1 base, with 10 bases sitting between them. This CDR3 contains 15 residues. The CDR3 reads CASSFGGQSNQPQHF. CDR3 DNA: TGTGCCAGCAGCTTCGGCGGACAGAGCAATCAGCCCCAGCATTTT.

The sample holds a few counts of this clone. The chain links TRBV7-6 to TRBJ2-5; the D is unclear. V lost 5 bases, J lost 0 bases, and 4 bases lay in between. This CDR3 contains 12 residues. CDR1 and CDR2 from the germline V gene are SGHVS and FNYEAQ. The CDR3 DNA follows: TGTGCCAGCAGCCGGGACCAAGAGACCCAGTACTTC. Translation gives CASSRDQETQYF.

This clone was observed a handful of times. The CDR3 region has the DNA TGCAGCTCATACCTCGGCGGGGCCCACTACGAGCAGTACTTC. This sequence encodes CSSYLGGAHYEQYF. The rearrangement links TRBV29-1 to TRBJ2-7, with D possibly being TRBD2 (6 bases). CDR1 is SQVTM and CDR2 is ANQGSEA in the germline V gene. V was cut by 8 bases and J by 3 bases, with 20 bases left in between. The CDR3 loop spans 14 amino acids.

This clone has a handful of counts. This chain links TRBV7-9 with TRBJ2-5; 10 bases align to TRBD1. Looked up from germline, CDR1 is SEHNR and CDR2 is FQNEAQ (reference sequence). The CDR3 totals 14 residues. With 5 bases clipped from V and 4 bases from J, the junction kept 4 bases outside the gene matches. The CDR3 region has the DNA TGTGCCAGCAGCCCCGGACAGGGGGGAGAGACCCAGTACTTC. This translates into CASSPGQGGETQYF.

The chain employs TRBV18 and TRBJ2-1; D might be TRBD1 (6 bases). Per germline, CDR1 KGHSH and CDR2 LQKENI. The CDR3 loop spans 13 amino acids. With 6 bases removed from V and 12 bases from J, the gap between germline ends came to 18 bases. The CDR3 nucleotides read TGTGCCAGCTCGCAATCAGGGGAGCGCGGGCAGTTCTTC. Translated, it gives CASSQSGERGQFF. Full variable domain (remainder filled in from reference TRBV18 and TRBJ2-1): NAGVMQNPRHLVRRRGQEARLRCSPMKGHSHVYWYRQLPEEGLKFMVYLQKENIIDESGMPKERFSAEFPKEGPSILRIQQVVRGDSAAYFCASSQSGERGQFFGPGTRLTVL.

There are a few counts of this clone. The chain combines TRBV7-3 with TRBJ2-7; 8 nucleotides align to TRBD2. From germline, CDR1 is SGHTA and CDR2 FQGTGA. The CDR3 runs 14 residues. The J segment lost 4 bases and the V segment lost 5 bases, leaving 7 bases of the junction unmatched. This CDR3 reads CASSPGAGAYEQYF. The CDR3, as DNA: TGTGCCAGCAGCCCCGGAGCGGGAGCATACGAGCAGTACTTC. The whole variable domain, remainder taken from reference TRBV7-3 and TRBJ2-7, is GAGVSQTPSNKVTEKGKYVELRCDPISGHTALYWYRQSLGQGPEFLIYFQGTGAADDSGLPNDRFFAVRPEGSVSTLKIQRTERGDSAVYLCASSPGAGAYEQYFGPGTRLTVT.

V usage is TRBV6-5 and J usage is TRBJ1-5, with 7 bases that match TRBD1. CDR1 and CDR2 (germline): MNHEY, SVGAGI. Germline trimming cut 6 bases from V and 3 bases from J; bases unmatched to any gene: 5. There are 14 residues in the CDR3. The chain's CDR3 is CASSPGQVNQPQHF. CDR3 DNA: TGTGCCAGCAGCCCCGGACAGGTCAATCAGCCCCAGCATTTT.

V usage is TRBV5-1 and J usage is TRBJ2-7; 7 bases are shared with TRBD1. With 4 bases clipped from V and 0 bases from J, the junction kept 7 bases outside the gene matches. CDR1 SGHRS and CDR2 YFSETQ come from the germline V gene. The CDR3 extends over 15 amino acids. CDR3 in amino acids: CASSTRTGFSYEQYF. CDR3 sequence (DNA): TGCGCCAGCAGCACCCGGACAGGTTTCTCCTACGAGCAGTACTTC.

The chain uses TRBV11-2 and TRBJ2-1; D gene unclear. CDR1 is SGHAT and CDR2 is FQNNGV in the germline V gene. Trimming took 1 base from V and 5 from J, leaving 6 bases between them. The CDR3 extends over 13 amino acids. As DNA, the CDR3 is TGTGCCAGCAGCTTAGTCTCGGACAATGAGCAGTTCTTC. This codes for CASSLVSDNEQFF.

Only a few counts were recorded for this clone. V is TRBV15 and J is TRBJ2-3; D perhaps matches TRBD2 (6 bases). Germline V gene data show CDR1 as LNHNV and CDR2 as YYDKDF (reference sequence). The V and J ends lost 4 bases and 4 bases respectively, with 15 bases between them. The CDR3 covers 15 residues. CDR3 DNA: TGTGCCACCAGCATGGGGGGAGTTTGGTCAGATACGCAGTATTTT. The encoded protein is CATSMGGVWSDTQYF.